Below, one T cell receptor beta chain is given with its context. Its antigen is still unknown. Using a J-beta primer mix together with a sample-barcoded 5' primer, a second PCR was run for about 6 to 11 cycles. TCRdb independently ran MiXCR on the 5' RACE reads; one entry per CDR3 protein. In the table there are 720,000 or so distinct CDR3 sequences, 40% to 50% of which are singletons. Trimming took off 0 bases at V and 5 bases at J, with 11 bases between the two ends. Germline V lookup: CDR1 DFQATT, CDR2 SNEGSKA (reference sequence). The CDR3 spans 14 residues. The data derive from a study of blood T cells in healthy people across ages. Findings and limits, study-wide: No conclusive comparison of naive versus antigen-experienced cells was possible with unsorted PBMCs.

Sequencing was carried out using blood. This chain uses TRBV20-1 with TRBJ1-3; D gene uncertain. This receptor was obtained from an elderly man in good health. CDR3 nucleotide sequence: TGCAGTGCTAGAGACCCCGAAGGGCGAAACACCATATATTTT. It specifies CSARDPEGRNTIYF.